This TCR beta chain originates from a study of T cell changes during pregnancy in multiple sclerosis. Germline CDR1 and CDR2: SGHTA and FQGTGA. Unmatched junction bases numbered 10, after V lost 4 bases and J lost 5 bases. CDR3 length: 15 residues. Generated by immunoSEQ multiplex PCR, the TCRdb table keeps only in-frame clones and is missing some. The profile shows under 120,000 clones, 80% to 95% of them singletons. The sequence derives from a female donor with multiple sclerosis, enrolled in a pregnancy study. The rearrangement links TRBV7-3 to TRBJ2-5; TRBD2 aligns across 7 bases. The sample consisted of peripheral blood, taken after pregnancy. The chain's CDR3 is CASSWEGLPGETQYF. The CDR3 DNA follows: TGTGCCAGCAGCTGGGAGGGACTACCTGGGGAGACCCAGTACTTC.